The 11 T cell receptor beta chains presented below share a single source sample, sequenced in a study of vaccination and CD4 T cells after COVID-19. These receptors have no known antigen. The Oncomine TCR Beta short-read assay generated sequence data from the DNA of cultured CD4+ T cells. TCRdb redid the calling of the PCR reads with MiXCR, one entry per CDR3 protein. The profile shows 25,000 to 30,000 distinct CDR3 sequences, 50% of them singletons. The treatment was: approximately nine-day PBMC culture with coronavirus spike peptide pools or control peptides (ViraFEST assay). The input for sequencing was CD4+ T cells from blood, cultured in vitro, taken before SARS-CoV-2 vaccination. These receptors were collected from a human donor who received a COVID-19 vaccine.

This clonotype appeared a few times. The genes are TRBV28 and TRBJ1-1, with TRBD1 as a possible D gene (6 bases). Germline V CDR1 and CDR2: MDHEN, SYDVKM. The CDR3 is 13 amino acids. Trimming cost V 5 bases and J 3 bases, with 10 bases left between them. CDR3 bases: TGTGCCAGCAGTCAGGGGTCGTACACTGAAGCTTTCTTT. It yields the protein CASSQGSYTEAFF. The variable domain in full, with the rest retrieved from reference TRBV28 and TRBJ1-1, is DVKVTQSSRYLVKRTGEKVFLECVQDMDHENMFWYRQDPGLGLRLIYFSYDVKMKEKGDIPEGYSVSREKKERFSLILESASTNQTSMYLCASSQGSYTEAFFGQGTRLTVV.

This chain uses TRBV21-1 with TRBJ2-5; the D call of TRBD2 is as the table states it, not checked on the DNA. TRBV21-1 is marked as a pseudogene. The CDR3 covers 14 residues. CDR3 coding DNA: TGTGCCAGCAGGCGGGGTGGGCTCCAAGAGACCCAGTACTTC. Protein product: CASRRGGLQETQYF.

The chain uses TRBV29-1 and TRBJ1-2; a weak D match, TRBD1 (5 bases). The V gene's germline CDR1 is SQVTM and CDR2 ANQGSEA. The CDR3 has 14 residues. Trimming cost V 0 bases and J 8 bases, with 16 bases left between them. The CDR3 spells CSVEDLEGRGGYTF. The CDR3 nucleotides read TGCAGCGTTGAAGATTTGGAGGGTAGGGGCGGCTACACCTTC.

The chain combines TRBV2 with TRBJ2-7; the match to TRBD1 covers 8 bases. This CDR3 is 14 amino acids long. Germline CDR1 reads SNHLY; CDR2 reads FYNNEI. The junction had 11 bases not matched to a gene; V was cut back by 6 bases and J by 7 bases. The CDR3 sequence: CASRGTGGTGEQYF. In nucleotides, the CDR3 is TGTGCCAGCAGGGGGACAGGTGGGACGGGGGAGCAGTACTTC. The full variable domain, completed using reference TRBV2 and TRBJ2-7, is EPEVTQTPSHQVTQMGQEVILRCVPISNHLYFYWYRQILGQKVEFLVSFYNNEISEKSEIFDDQFSVERPDGSNFTLKIRSTKLEDSAMYFCASRGTGGTGEQYFGPGTRLTVT.

The CDR3 is CASSPPRRVGGTEAFF. Here the CDR3 DNA reads TGTGCCAGCAGCCCCCCCAGGAGGGTCGGGGGCACTGAAGCTTTCTTT. The chain carries TRBV5-6 and TRBJ1-1, with D perhaps TRBD1 (5 bases). Trimming took off 4 bases at V and 4 bases at J, with 20 bases between the two ends. Germline CDR1 and CDR2: SGHDT and YYEEEE. The CDR3 has 16 residues.

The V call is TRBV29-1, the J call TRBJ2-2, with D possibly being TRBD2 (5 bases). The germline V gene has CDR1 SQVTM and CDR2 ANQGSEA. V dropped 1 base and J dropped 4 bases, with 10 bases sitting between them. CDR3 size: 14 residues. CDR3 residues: CSVEVRGSTGELFF. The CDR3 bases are TGCAGCGTTGAAGTCCGGGGATCCACCGGGGAGCTGTTTTTT.

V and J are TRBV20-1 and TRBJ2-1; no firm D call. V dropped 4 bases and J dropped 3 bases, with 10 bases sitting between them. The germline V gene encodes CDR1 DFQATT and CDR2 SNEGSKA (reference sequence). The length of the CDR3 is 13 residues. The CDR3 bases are TGCAGTGCTAATCCGGCCTACTACAATGAGCAGTTCTTC. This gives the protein CSANPAYYNEQFF.

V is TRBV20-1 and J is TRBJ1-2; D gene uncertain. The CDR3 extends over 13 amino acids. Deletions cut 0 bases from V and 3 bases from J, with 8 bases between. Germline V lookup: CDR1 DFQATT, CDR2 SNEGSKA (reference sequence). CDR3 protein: CSARDLGDYGYTF. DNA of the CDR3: TGCAGTGCTAGAGATCTCGGGGACTATGGCTACACCTTC.

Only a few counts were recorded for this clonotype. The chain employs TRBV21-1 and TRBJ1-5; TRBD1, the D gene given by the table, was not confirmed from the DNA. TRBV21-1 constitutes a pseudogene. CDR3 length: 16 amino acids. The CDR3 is CASSKAGRGSHQPQHF. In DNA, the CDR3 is TGTGCCAGCAGCAAAGCGGGCCGGGGGAGTCATCAGCCCCAGCATTTT.

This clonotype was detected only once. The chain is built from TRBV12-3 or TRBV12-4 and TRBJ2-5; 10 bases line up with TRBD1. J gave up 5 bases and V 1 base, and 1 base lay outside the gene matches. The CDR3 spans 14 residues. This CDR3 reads CASSLGTGGETQYF. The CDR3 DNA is TGTGCCAGCAGTTTAGGGACAGGGGGGGAGACCCAGTACTTC.

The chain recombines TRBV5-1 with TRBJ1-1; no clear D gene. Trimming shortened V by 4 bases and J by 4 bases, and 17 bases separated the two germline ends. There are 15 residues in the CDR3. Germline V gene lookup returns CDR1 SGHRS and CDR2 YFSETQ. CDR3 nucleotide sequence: TGCGCCAGCAGCCGCGCTCTCTCCGGGATCACTGAAGCTTTCTTT. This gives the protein CASSRALSGITEAFF.